A selection of T cell receptor beta chains follows, all from one sample in a study of T cells in Graves' hyperthyroidism and ophthalmopathy. One entry per CDR3 protein results from TCRdb running MiXCR on the multiplex PCR reads. The table records around 400,000 distinct CDR3 sequences, roughly 15% of them present only once. What was sequenced was blood. These receptors all come from a woman between 55 and 75 years old with Graves' ophthalmopathy. The CDR3 runs from the conserved cysteine through the conserved F or W. A D gene is named only where the DNA matches it firmly. Size tells how often a clone was seen (once, few, many) or the class of an expanded clone, and some rows leave it out.

CDR3nt: TGTGCCAGCAGTTTATGGGGGACAGGTACCATTATCTCCTACGAGCAGTACTTC; CDR3aa: CASSLWGTGTIISYEQYF; j_gene: TRBJ2-7; d_gene: TRBD1; abundance: many; v_gene: TRBV28
CDR3nt: TGCAGTGCTAGTATAGGGAGTGAGACCCAGTACTTC; CDR3aa: CSASIGSETQYF; j_gene: TRBJ2-5; d_gene: NA; abundance: many; v_gene: TRBV20-1
CDR3nt: TGTGCCGGACTAAGGGGCGGAACTAATGAAAAACTGTTTTTT; CDR3aa: CAGLRGGTNEKLFF; j_gene: TRBJ1-4; d_gene: NA; abundance: few; v_gene: TRBV7-9
CDR3nt: TGTGCCAGCAGTTCAGGACAGGGTTACTACGAGCAGTACTTC; CDR3aa: CASSSGQGYYEQYF; j_gene: TRBJ2-7; d_gene: TRBD1; abundance: NA; v_gene: TRBV12-3/TRBV12-4
CDR3nt: TGTGCCAGCACTCCCTGGGGAAGGGTTAATCAGCCCCAGCATTTT; CDR3aa: CASTPWGRVNQPQHF; j_gene: TRBJ1-5; d_gene: NA; abundance: many; v_gene: TRBV28
CDR3nt: TGTGCCAGCAGTTCACGACGACTAGCGGGAATCGAGCAGTACTTC; CDR3aa: CASSSRRLAGIEQYF; j_gene: TRBJ2-7; d_gene: TRBD2; abundance: many; v_gene: TRBV2
CDR3nt: TGTGCCAGCAGTTACTCGAATTACAATGAGCAGTTCTTC; CDR3aa: CASSYSNYNEQFF; j_gene: TRBJ2-1; d_gene: NA; abundance: NA; v_gene: TRBV6-8
CDR3nt: TGTGCCACCAGCAGACTAGCGGTCGAGCAGTACTTC; CDR3aa: CATSRLAVEQYF; j_gene: TRBJ2-7; d_gene: TRBD2; abundance: few; v_gene: TRBV15
CDR3nt: TGCAGCGTGACAGGGGCTGGAGCTTTCTTT; CDR3aa: CSVTGAGAFF; j_gene: TRBJ1-1; d_gene: TRBD1; abundance: few; v_gene: TRBV29-1
CDR3nt: TGTGCCAGCAGTGTGGAGACCCCTAGGAATAATTCACCCCTCCACTTT; CDR3aa: CASSVETPRNNSPLHF; j_gene: TRBJ1-6; d_gene: NA; abundance: many; v_gene: TRBV2
CDR3nt: TGTGCCAGCAGCCAAGGCGGGAGGCTCTACGAGCAGTACTTC; CDR3aa: CASSQGGRLYEQYF; j_gene: TRBJ2-7; d_gene: TRBD2; abundance: NA; v_gene: TRBV3-1
CDR3nt: TGTGCCAGCAGTGAACGGGGGATCACAGATACGCAGTATTTT; CDR3aa: CASSERGITDTQYF; j_gene: TRBJ2-3; d_gene: NA; abundance: many; v_gene: TRBV6-1
CDR3nt: TGTGCCAGTAGTACCGGGACAGGGGGAAACTACGAGCAGTACTTC; CDR3aa: CASSTGTGGNYEQYF; j_gene: TRBJ2-7; d_gene: TRBD1; abundance: many; v_gene: TRBV19
CDR3nt: TGTGCCAGCAGTCCATACGGGACTAGGGGGTACGAGCAGTACTTC; CDR3aa: CASSPYGTRGYEQYF; j_gene: TRBJ2-7; d_gene: TRBD2; abundance: NA; v_gene: TRBV27
CDR3nt: TGTGCCACCAGTGATTCCCGGGAGACCCAAGAGACCCAGTACTTC; CDR3aa: CATSDSRETQETQYF; j_gene: TRBJ2-5; d_gene: NA; abundance: many; v_gene: TRBV24-1
CDR3nt: TGCGCCAGCAGCTTGCCTAGCGGGGTCAATGAGCAGTTCTTC; CDR3aa: CASSLPSGVNEQFF; j_gene: TRBJ2-1; d_gene: TRBD2; abundance: few; v_gene: TRBV5-1
CDR3nt: TGCGCCAGCAGTCCGACAGGGGTAGACACTGAAGCTTTCTTT; CDR3aa: CASSPTGVDTEAFF; j_gene: TRBJ1-1; d_gene: TRBD1; abundance: many; v_gene: TRBV5-1
CDR3nt: TGCAGCGTCGTGGGCACCCAAGGGGGGGGCTACGAGCAGTACTTC; CDR3aa: CSVVGTQGGGYEQYF; j_gene: TRBJ2-7; d_gene: NA; abundance: NA; v_gene: TRBV29-1
CDR3nt: TGTGCCAGCAGCGAAGATGGGACGGACTACAATGAGCAGTTCTTC; CDR3aa: CASSEDGTDYNEQFF; j_gene: TRBJ2-1; d_gene: NA; abundance: many; v_gene: TRBV6-1
CDR3nt: TGTGCCAGCAGTGAGGCTGGGAGGGCCGGTGAGCAGTTCTTC; CDR3aa: CASSEAGRAGEQFF; j_gene: TRBJ2-1; d_gene: TRBD2; abundance: many; v_gene: TRBV12-3/TRBV12-4
CDR3nt: TGCAGTGCTAGTCCGGCGGGTGGTGGGACTAGCGGTAGATGGGCGTATTTT; CDR3aa: CSASPAGGGTSGRWAYF; j_gene: TRBJ2-3; d_gene: TRBD2; abundance: many; v_gene: TRBV20-1
CDR3nt: TGTGCCAGCAGCCAAGATCTAGGGAAACTGTTTTTT; CDR3aa: CASSQDLGKLFF; j_gene: TRBJ1-4; d_gene: NA; abundance: many; v_gene: TRBV3-1
CDR3nt: TGTGCCAGCAGCCCCCCCCACGTTGGCACCGGGGAGCTGTTTTTT; CDR3aa: CASSPPHVGTGELFF; j_gene: TRBJ2-2; d_gene: NA; abundance: many; v_gene: TRBV3-1
CDR3nt: TGTGCCAGCAGTTTAGATTGGTCCTTCCCGGGCAATGAGCAGTCCTTC; CDR3aa: CASSLDWSFPGNEQSF; j_gene: TRBJ2-1; d_gene: NA; abundance: NA; v_gene: TRBV12-3/TRBV12-4
CDR3nt: TGTGCCAGCGAACAGGGGGGCAATCAGCCCCAGCATTTT; CDR3aa: CASEQGGNQPQHF; j_gene: TRBJ1-5; d_gene: TRBD1; abundance: few; v_gene: TRBV12-3/TRBV12-4
CDR3nt: TGTGCCAGTAATCCCGGGACTAGCGGCCAAGAGACCCAGTACTTC; CDR3aa: CASNPGTSGQETQYF; j_gene: TRBJ2-5; d_gene: TRBD2; abundance: many; v_gene: TRBV6-2/TRBV6-3
CDR3nt: TGTGCCAGCAGCCCGGACTTTAGCTCCTACAATGAGCAGTTCTTC; CDR3aa: CASSPDFSSYNEQFF; j_gene: TRBJ2-1; d_gene: NA; abundance: many; v_gene: TRBV7-3
CDR3nt: TGCAGTGCTACTACAGGGGGCCGCTACAATGAGCAGTTCTTC; CDR3aa: CSATTGGRYNEQFF; j_gene: TRBJ2-1; d_gene: TRBD1; abundance: many; v_gene: TRBV20-1
CDR3nt: TGTGCCAGCTCCCCCACACAGGGGGGGACTGAAGCTTTCTTT; CDR3aa: CASSPTQGGTEAFF; j_gene: TRBJ1-1; d_gene: TRBD1; abundance: NA; v_gene: TRBV18
CDR3nt: TGTGCCAGCAGAGTAGCGGGAGGGCCTTCTACAGATACGCAGTATTTT; CDR3aa: CASRVAGGPSTDTQYF; j_gene: TRBJ2-3; d_gene: TRBD2; abundance: many; v_gene: TRBV7-9
CDR3nt: TGTGCCAGCAGTTTACAGGCTAGCGTAACAGATACGCAGTATTTT; CDR3aa: CASSLQASVTDTQYF; j_gene: TRBJ2-3; d_gene: NA; abundance: few; v_gene: TRBV12-3/TRBV12-4
CDR3nt: TGTGCCAGCGGGGGTCGCAATCAGCCCCAGCATTTT; CDR3aa: CASGGRNQPQHF; j_gene: TRBJ1-5; d_gene: NA; abundance: many; v_gene: TRBV6-1
CDR3nt: TGTGCCAGCAGTTTTTCGACGCTCCCAGATACGCAGTATTTT; CDR3aa: CASSFSTLPDTQYF; j_gene: TRBJ2-3; d_gene: NA; abundance: many; v_gene: TRBV12-3/TRBV12-4
CDR3nt: TGCGCCAGCAGCATTAACACGGGAGGCACAGATACGCAGTATTTT; CDR3aa: CASSINTGGTDTQYF; j_gene: TRBJ2-3; d_gene: NA; abundance: many; v_gene: TRBV5-1